This TCR beta chain was recorded in a study of response to subunit inactivated influenza vaccine. TCRdb re-called the RT-PCR reads with MiXCR, one entry per CDR3 protein. The sample yields 450,000 to 500,000 distinct CDR3 sequences, over 9.5% seen once. CDR3 size: 15 residues. The V gene's germline CDR1 is LGHDT and CDR2 YNNKEL (reference sequence). Trimming cost V 0 bases and J 1 base, with 6 bases left between them. V is TRBV3-1 and J is TRBJ2-2; unclear D gene. The TCR was taken from a man aged 50 or older who received an inactivated influenza vaccine. The source was PBMCs from blood, collected roughly 47 days after vaccination. The CDR3 here is CASSQDRVNTGELFF. CDR3 bases: TGTGCCAGCAGCCAAGATCGGGTGAACACCGGGGAGCTGTTTTTT.